The 6 T cell receptor beta chains below all came from one sample that was sequenced in a study of cytomegalovirus exposure and HLA in healthy donors (dated by TCRdb to about 2017). The receptor library was made with the immunoSEQ multiplex PCR assay. For the multiplex PCR, a mixture combining 60 forward primers for TCR Vbeta segments and 13 reverse primers for TCR Jbeta segments was used. The clones in this table, taken by TCRdb from immuneACCESS, are in-frame only. Not every clone is retained; where verified, under half of the shortfall comes from an unresolved V gene, and the cause of the rest is unknown. In this sample the table shows roughly 100,000 clones, 76% of which occur a single time. Of the sample, around 8.4% is held by the ten largest clones. The source material was PBMCs. The origin of the receptors is a man aged 35 to 55 in good health and CMV-seropositive.

The chain joins TRBV4-2 to TRBJ2-7; 13 bases are shared with TRBD2. Unmatched junction bases numbered 7, after V lost 1 base and J lost 4 bases. CDR1 and CDR2 (germline): LGHNA, YNFKEQ. The CDR3 has 17 amino acids. CDR3 protein: CASSQGKLAGGQYEQYF. CDR3 DNA: TGTGCCAGCAGCCAAGGGAAACTAGCGGGAGGGCAGTACGAGCAGTACTTC.

This clone has just one count. This sequence joins TRBV11-1 and TRBJ1-2, with D possibly TRBD1 on 6 matching bases. The CDR3 sequence is 13 residues long. V was cut by 5 bases and J by 4 bases, with 11 bases left in between. In germline, CDR1 is SGHAT, CDR2 FQDESV (reference sequence). CDR3 residues: CASSPRDIYGYTF. For the CDR3, the DNA is TGTGCCAGCAGCCCCCGGGACATCTATGGCTACACCTTC.

V is TRBV6-1 and J is TRBJ1-2; no reliable D call. V was clipped by 6 bases and J by 8 bases, with 16 bases between them. The CDR3 extends over 13 amino acids. CDR1 is MNHNS and CDR2 is SASEGT in the germline V gene. The CDR3 DNA reads as TGTGCCAGCAGACCCGGGATCTGGGAAGGCTACACCTTC. Translation gives CASRPGIWEGYTF.

This clone came up once. V and J are TRBV30 and TRBJ1-4; tentatively, D is TRBD1 (5 bases). This CDR3 has 13 residues. Germline CDR1 GTSNPN, CDR2 SVGIG (reference sequence). V was clipped by 5 bases and J by 7 bases, with 14 bases between them. DNA of the CDR3: TGTGCCTGGGGGGCCTCTATCACTGAAAAACTGTTTTTT. This encodes CAWGASITEKLFF.

This rearrangement joins TRBV28 to TRBJ2-7, with D tentatively TRBD2 (6 bases). The CDR3 consists of 13 residues. The germline V gene has CDR1 MDHEN and CDR2 SYDVKM. Trimming pared 7 bases from V and 0 bases from J, leaving 10 bases between. CDR3 amino acids: CASKAGTSYEQYF. The CDR3 DNA follows: TGTGCCAGCAAGGCGGGGACCTCCTACGAGCAGTACTTC.

The V and J genes are TRBV7-9 and TRBJ1-2, with D possibly being TRBD1 (5 bases). V lost 5 bases to trimming and J lost 4 bases, with 17 bases between them. CDR1 and CDR2 (germline): SEHNR, FQNEAQ (reference sequence). The CDR3 is 15 amino acids. The DNA of the CDR3 is TGTGCCAGCAGCCCGGCAGGGATGGAGGGCTATGGCTACACCTTC. It is translated as CASSPAGMEGYGYTF.